The 15 T cell receptor beta chains below were found in one sample sequenced in a study of type 1 regulatory T cells. One entry per CDR3 protein, called by TCRdb with MiXCR from the reads. This table has around 88,000 distinct CDR3 sequences, around a third appearing once. The material sequenced was CD4+ T cells, either the whole sample or a sorted fraction (not recorded which). These receptors were collected from a human donor in good health.

The chain couples TRBV3-1 to TRBJ2-7; maybe TRBD1 (6 bases). In germline, CDR1 is LGHDT, CDR2 YNNKEL (reference sequence). This CDR3 contains 11 residues. V shed 8 bases and J shed 4 bases, with 9 bases lying between them. In nucleotides, the CDR3 is TGTGCCAGCCAAGGGACATACGAGCAGTACTTC. Translating gives CASQGTYEQYF.

Turning to this clonotype: One end of the junction does not line up with germline, which may come from a read error. This chain uses TRBV7-2 with TRBJ2-1; 10 bases map to TRBD2. Germline V lookup: CDR1 SGHTA, CDR2 FQGNSA. The CDR3 length is 13 residues. CDR3 amino acids: CASSLAGVPEQLF. CDR3 coding DNA: TGTGCCAGCAGTCTAGCGGGAGTCCCTGAGCAGTTATTC. Full variable domain (outside the CDR3, taken from reference TRBV7-2 and TRBJ2-1): GAGVSQSPSNKVTEKGKDVELRCDPISGHTALYWYRQSLGQGLEFLIYFQGNSAPDKSGLPSDRFSAERTGGSVSTLTIQRTQQEDSAVYLCASSLAGVPEQLFGPGTRLTVL.

This chain uses TRBV11-2 with TRBJ2-5; 11 bases agree with TRBD2. The CDR3 runs 16 residues. The trim removed 3 bases at V and 3 bases at J, leaving 6 bases unmatched. Germline V lookup: CDR1 SGHAT, CDR2 FQNNGV. The CDR3 sequence: CASSFGTSGGKETQYF. CDR3 DNA sequence: TGTGCCAGCAGCTTCGGGACTAGCGGAGGGAAAGAGACCCAGTACTTC.

In its sample, this clonotype was seen a few times. The chain employs TRBV2 and TRBJ2-5; possible D gene TRBD1, 5 bases. The CDR3 contains 14 residues. Trimming left V 8 bases short and J 1 base short, with 14 bases between. Germline-derived CDR1 and CDR2 are SNHLY and FYNNEI. The CDR3 nucleotides read TGTGCCAGCCTCAAGGGTAGGGGCCAAGAGACCCAGTACTTC. Its protein is CASLKGRGQETQYF.

The chain employs TRBV5-1 and TRBJ2-2; no definite D call. V gave up 3 bases and J gave up 7 bases, with 10 bases separating them. Germline CDR1 and CDR2: SGHRS and YFSETQ. The CDR3 runs to 13 residues. The CDR3 nucleotides are TGCGCCAGCAGCTCTCTTATGGTCGGGGAGCTGTTTTTT. Amino acid sequence: CASSSLMVGELFF.

This chain joins TRBV12-3 or TRBV12-4 and TRBJ2-7, with D perhaps given as TRBD1 or TRBD2 (5 bases each). CDR3 length equals 13 residues. V lost 5 bases, J lost 0 bases, and 8 bases lay in between. The CDR3 loop is CASSRDPSYEQYF. The CDR3 region has the DNA TGTGCCAGCAGTCGGGACCCCTCCTACGAGCAGTACTTC.

This clonotype has a handful of counts. The chain links TRBV6-2 or TRBV6-3 to TRBJ2-6; 8 bases match TRBD1. The germline V gene encodes CDR1 MNHEY and CDR2 SVGEGT. The CDR3 has 20 residues. V lost 7 bases, J lost 1 base, and 18 bases stayed unmatched. The CDR3 sequence is CASTTYFPGTGPSGANVLTF. CDR3 coding DNA: TGTGCCAGCACAACTTACTTTCCGGGGACAGGCCCGTCTGGGGCCAACGTCCTGACTTTC.

V and J are TRBV20-1 and TRBJ2-1; 10 nucleotides line up with TRBD2. The length of the CDR3 is 15 residues. The J segment lost 5 bases and the V segment lost 0 bases, leaving 4 bases of the junction unmatched. CDR1 and CDR2 from the germline V gene are DFQATT and SNEGSKA (reference sequence). The CDR3 region has the DNA TGCAGTGCTAGAGATAGCGGGAGGACCGACAATGAGCAGTTCTTC. It encodes CSARDSGRTDNEQFF.

V gene TRBV5-1 combines with J gene TRBJ2-3; perhaps D is TRBD1 or TRBD2 (5 bases each). The germline V gene encodes CDR1 SGHRS and CDR2 YFSETQ. V dropped 0 bases and J dropped 3 bases, with 11 bases sitting between them. The CDR3 totals 15 residues. The DNA of the CDR3 is TGCGCCAGCAGCTTGGGAGGGGCGCGGACAGATACGCAGTATTTT. It is translated as CASSLGGARTDTQYF.

V and J are TRBV5-1 and TRBJ2-6; D gene uncertain. The CDR3 spans 16 residues. V lost 1 base to trimming and J lost 0 bases, with 8 bases between them. The germline V gene has CDR1 SGHRS and CDR2 YFSETQ. CDR3 protein: CASSLSQLSGANVLTF. The CDR3 DNA sequence: TGCGCCAGCAGCTTGTCCCAACTCTCTGGGGCCAACGTCCTGACTTTC.

A few counts support this clonotype. The chain carries TRBV5-1 and TRBJ1-1; 10 bases fit TRBD1. The V gene end was trimmed by 7 bases and the J gene end by 6 bases; junction bases not matched to a gene: 9. The CDR3 loop spans 14 amino acids. CDR1 and CDR2 from the germline V gene are SGHRS and YFSETQ. The CDR3 protein is CASRGQGEGSEAFF. The CDR3 DNA follows: TGCGCCAGCCGCGGACAGGGGGAGGGTTCTGAAGCTTTCTTT.

A few counts support this clonotype. The genes are TRBV25-1 and TRBJ2-6, with D possibly being TRBD1 (6 bases). CDR1 and CDR2 from the germline V gene are MGHDK and SYGVNS. The CDR3 contains 17 residues. Trimming shortened V by 4 bases and J by 2 bases, and 15 bases separated the two germline ends. DNA of the CDR3: TGTGCCAGCAGTGGGGAGACAGGCCCCCCTGGGGCCAACGTCCTGACTTTC. Protein product: CASSGETGPPGANVLTF.

This chain joins TRBV14 and TRBJ1-6; D is ambiguous. V was pared by 4 bases and J by 10 bases, with 14 bases between. Germline V gene lookup returns CDR1 SGHDN and CDR2 FVKESK. The CDR3 runs to 14 residues. This CDR3 reads CASSLLDGGSPLHF. In DNA, the CDR3 is TGTGCCAGCAGCCTTTTGGACGGAGGGTCACCCCTCCACTTT. Based on the CDR3 plus reference TRBV14 and TRBJ1-6, the full variable domain is EAGVTQFPSHSVIEKGQTVTLRCDPISGHDNLYWYRRVMGKEIKFLLHFVKESKQDESGMPNNRFLAERTGGTYSTLKVQPAELEDSGVYFCASSLLDGGSPLHFGNGTRLTVT.

This chain links TRBV3-1 with TRBJ2-7; D is unresolved. Germline V gene lookup returns CDR1 LGHDT and CDR2 YNNKEL (reference sequence). This CDR3 spans 15 amino acids. V was shortened by 2 bases and J by 0 bases, with 11 bases between the two germline ends. The CDR3 here is CASSQRGSLSYEQYF. For the CDR3, the DNA is TGTGCCAGCAGCCAACGAGGCAGCCTCTCCTACGAGCAGTACTTC.

This clonotype came up a few times. At one of its ends the junction is not consistent with the germline gene, which may arise from a read error. The chain employs TRBV12-3 or TRBV12-4 and TRBJ1-1; D unresolved. The CDR3 consists of 12 residues. The CDR3 DNA reads TGTGCCAGCAGCTTAGCTAACACTGAAGCTTTCTTT. Its translation is CASSLANTEAFF.